The source of this TCR beta chain is a study of identical twins. This clonotype was observed at least ten times. Antigen unknown. Findings and limits, study-wide: Out-of-frame beta sequences exhibited a weaker degree of excess twin sharing. Modeled out-of-frame TCR alpha sharing in monozygotic twins fell below observed levels.

TCRdb reprocessed the 5' RACE reads via MiXCR and lists one record per CDR3 protein. The sample shows around 100,000 distinct CDR3 sequences, less than 6.5% of them seen only once. CDR3 length: 13 amino acids. The germline V gene has CDR1 MDHEN and CDR2 SYDVKM. The chain is built from TRBV28 and TRBJ2-7; 8 nucleotides align to TRBD2. Sequenced input: memory T cells sorted from blood. The TCR comes from a woman in her 50s in good health. DNA of the CDR3: TGTGCCAGCAGTTCGAACAATAGACTAGCGATAGAAGTC. Translated: CASSSNNRLAIEV.